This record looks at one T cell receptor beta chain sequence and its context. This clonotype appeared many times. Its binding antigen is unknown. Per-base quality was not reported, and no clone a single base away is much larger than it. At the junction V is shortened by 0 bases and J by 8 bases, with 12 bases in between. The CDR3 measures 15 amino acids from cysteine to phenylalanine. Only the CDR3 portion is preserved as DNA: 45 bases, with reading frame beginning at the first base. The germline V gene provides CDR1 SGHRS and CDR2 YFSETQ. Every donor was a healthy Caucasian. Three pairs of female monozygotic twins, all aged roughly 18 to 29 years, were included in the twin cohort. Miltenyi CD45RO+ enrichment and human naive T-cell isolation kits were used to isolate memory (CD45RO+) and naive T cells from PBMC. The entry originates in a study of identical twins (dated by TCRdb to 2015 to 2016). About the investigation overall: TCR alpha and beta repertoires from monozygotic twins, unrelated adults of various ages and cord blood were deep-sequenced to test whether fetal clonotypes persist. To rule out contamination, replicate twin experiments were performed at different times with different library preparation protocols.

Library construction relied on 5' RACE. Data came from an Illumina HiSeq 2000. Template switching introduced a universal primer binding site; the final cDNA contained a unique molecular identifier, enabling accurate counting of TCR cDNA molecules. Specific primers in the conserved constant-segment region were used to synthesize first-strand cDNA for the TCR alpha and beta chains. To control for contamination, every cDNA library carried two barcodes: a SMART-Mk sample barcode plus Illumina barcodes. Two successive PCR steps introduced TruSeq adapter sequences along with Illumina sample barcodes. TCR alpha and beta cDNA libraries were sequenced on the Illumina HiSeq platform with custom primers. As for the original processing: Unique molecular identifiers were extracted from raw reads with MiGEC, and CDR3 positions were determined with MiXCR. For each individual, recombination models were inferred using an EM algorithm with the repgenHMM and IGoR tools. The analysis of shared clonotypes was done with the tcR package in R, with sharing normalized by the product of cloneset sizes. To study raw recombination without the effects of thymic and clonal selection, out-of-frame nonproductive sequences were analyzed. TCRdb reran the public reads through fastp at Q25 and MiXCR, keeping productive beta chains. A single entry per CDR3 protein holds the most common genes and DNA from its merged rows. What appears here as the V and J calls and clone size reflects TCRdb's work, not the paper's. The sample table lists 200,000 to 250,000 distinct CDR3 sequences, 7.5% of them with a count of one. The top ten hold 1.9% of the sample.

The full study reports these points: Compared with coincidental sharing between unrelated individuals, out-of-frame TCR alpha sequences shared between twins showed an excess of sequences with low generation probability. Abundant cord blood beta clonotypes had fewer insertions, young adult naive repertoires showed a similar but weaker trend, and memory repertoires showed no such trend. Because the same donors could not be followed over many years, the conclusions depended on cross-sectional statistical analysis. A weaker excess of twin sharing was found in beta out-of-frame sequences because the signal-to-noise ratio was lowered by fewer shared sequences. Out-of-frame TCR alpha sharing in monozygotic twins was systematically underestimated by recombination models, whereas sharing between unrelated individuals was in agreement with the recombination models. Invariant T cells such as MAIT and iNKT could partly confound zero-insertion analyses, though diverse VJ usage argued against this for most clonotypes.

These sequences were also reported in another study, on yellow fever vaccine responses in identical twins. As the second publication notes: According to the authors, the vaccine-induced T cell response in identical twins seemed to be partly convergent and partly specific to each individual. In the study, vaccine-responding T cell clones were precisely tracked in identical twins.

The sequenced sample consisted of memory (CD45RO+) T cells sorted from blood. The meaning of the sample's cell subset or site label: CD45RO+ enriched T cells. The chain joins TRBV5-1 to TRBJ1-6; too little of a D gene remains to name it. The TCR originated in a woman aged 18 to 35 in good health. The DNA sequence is TGCGCCAGCAGCTTGGTCGGCGGCGCCGATTCACCCCTCCACTTT. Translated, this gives CASSLVGGADSPLHF.